A single sample is the source of the 26 T cell receptor beta chains below, sequenced in a study of identical twins (dated by TCRdb to the mid-2010s). The library came from 5' RACE. The data were produced on an Illumina HiSeq 2000. TCRdb reprocessing: public reads trimmed at Q25 with fastp, clones called with MiXCR, in-frame beta chains kept. Rows merge per CDR3 protein into single entries with the most common DNA and genes. The sample has 600,000 to 800,000 distinct CDR3 sequences on record, over 20% of them singletons. 4% to 5.5% of the sample rests with the top ten. This same sample was also part of a study on T cells expressing NK-cell markers.

The sample taken for sequencing was PBMCs. The receptors originated from a young woman in good health.

The genes are TRBV6-5 and TRBJ2-7, with D possibly matching TRBD1 (6 bases). The V end lost 6 bases, the J end lost 0 bases, and 18 bases lay between the germline ends. The CDR3 extends over 16 amino acids. CDR1 MNHEY and CDR2 SVGAGI come from the germline V gene. The CDR3 DNA sequence: TGTGCCAGCAGCTACAATACCGGGACACCCTCCTACGAGCAGTACTTC. Protein: CASSYNTGTPSYEQYF.

The sample holds a few counts of this clonotype. The V call is TRBV9, the J call TRBJ2-3, with 7 bases that match TRBD2. Per the germline V gene, CDR1 is SGDLS and CDR2 is YYNGEE. V lost 5 bases and J lost 2; bases outside the gene matches: 2. This CDR3 has 13 amino acids. The CDR3 sequence is CASRRENTDTQYF. Here the CDR3 DNA reads TGTGCCAGCAGGCGGGAGAACACAGATACGCAGTATTTT.

This chain joins TRBV7-2 and TRBJ2-1; 9 nucleotides agree with TRBD2. This CDR3 is 14 amino acids long. Germline CDR1 and CDR2: SGHTA and FQGNSA. V shed 4 bases and J 10 bases; nucleotides not matched to a gene: 8. The CDR3 region is CASSYGGGASEQFF. For the CDR3, the DNA is TGTGCCAGCAGCTATGGCGGGGGGGCCTCCGAGCAGTTCTTC.

This clonotype was seen repeatedly, ten times or more. J is TRBJ1-1 and V is TRBV6-5; D not certain. The CDR3 is made up of 14 amino acids. Germline CDR1 reads MNHEY; CDR2 reads SVGAGI. The ends were cut back, 4 bases at V and 3 bases at J, with 12 bases in the middle. DNA of the CDR3: TGTGCCAGCAGTTGGCCCGGCGGGCACACTGAAGCTTTCTTT. It is translated as CASSWPGGHTEAFF.

On this clonotype: This could be a read error, since a much larger clone is one nucleotide away. This rearrangement joins TRBV10-1 to TRBJ1-1, with 7 bases fitting TRBD1. The length of the CDR3 is 13 residues. CDR1 and CDR2 from the germline V gene are WNHNN and SYGVQD (reference sequence). The CDR3 sequence is CASSKGQNTKAFF. In DNA, the CDR3 is TGCGCCAGCAGTAAGGGACAGAACACTAAAGCTTTCTTT.

This clonotype was counted a few times. The V gene is TRBV6-5, the J gene TRBJ1-2, with unresolved D. Germline V CDR1 and CDR2: MNHEY, SVGAGI. This CDR3 spans 12 amino acids. V was pared by 2 bases and J by 6 bases, with 7 bases between. CDR3 region: CASSYRGHGYTF. The CDR3 nucleotides are TGTGCCAGCAGTTACCGTGGCCATGGCTACACCTTC.

There are a few counts of this clonotype. A read error may account for a junction end that differs from germline. The chain uses TRBV20-1 and TRBJ2-3; 7 bases are shared with TRBD2. Germline V CDR1 and CDR2: DFQATT, SNEGSKA (reference sequence). The CDR3 runs to 15 residues. The CDR3 region is CSAGDGGGLTDTQYF. CDR3 coding DNA: TGCAGTGCTGGAGATGGCGGGGGACTCACAGATACGCAGTATTTT.

A few counts support this clonotype. The CDR3 protein is CASSLNPTWQYF. The DNA for the CDR3 is TGTGCCAGCAGTTTAAACCCCACGTGGCAGTATTTT. The V and J genes are TRBV12-3 or TRBV12-4 and TRBJ2-3; D not resolved. The CDR3 runs 12 residues. V lost 2 bases and J lost 11, with 11 bases in between.

This chain connects TRBV29-1 to TRBJ1-1; D ambiguous. This CDR3 region has 12 residues. Germline values: CDR1 SQVTM, CDR2 ANQGSEA. V was shortened by 6 bases and J by 6 bases, with 14 bases between the two germline ends. The chain's CDR3 is CSVPSTLPEAFF. The CDR3 DNA reads TGCAGCGTCCCCAGCACGCTTCCTGAAGCTTTCTTT.

The chain recombines TRBV4-3 with TRBJ2-2; a possible D gene is TRBD1 (6 bases). The length of the CDR3 is 17 residues. Germline CDR1 and CDR2: LGHNA and YSLEER. V was shortened by 4 bases and J by 5 bases, with 20 bases between the two germline ends. CDR3 DNA sequence: TGCGCCAGCAGCCGAGAGCGCAGGGGCCTCGGAACCGGGGAGCTGTTTTTT. It codes for CASSRERRGLGTGELFF.

The chain combines TRBV18 with TRBJ2-5; 11 nucleotides match TRBD1. Germline values: CDR1 KGHSH, CDR2 LQKENI. CDR3 length equals 16 residues. J gave up 5 bases and V 3 bases, and 8 bases lay outside the gene matches. CDR3 region: CASSPPWTGGGETQYF. The CDR3 coding sequence is TGTGCCAGCTCACCGCCTTGGACAGGGGGCGGGGAGACCCAGTACTTC.

The chain employs TRBV7-9 and TRBJ2-7, with a weak D call TRBD1 (7 bases). Between the trimmed V and J ends, which lost 7 bases and 1 base, there was a span of 11 bases. Germline-derived CDR1 and CDR2 are SEHNR and FQNEAQ (reference sequence). This CDR3 region has 13 residues. For the CDR3, the DNA is TGTGCCAGCACAGGGGGAGGATCCTACGAGCAGTACTTC. Translation gives CASTGGGSYEQYF. Full variable domain (remainder filled in from reference TRBV7-9 and TRBJ2-7): DTGVSQNPRHKITKRGQNVTFRCDPISEHNRLYWYRQTLGQGPEFLTYFQNEAQLEKSRLLSDRFSAERPKGSFSTLEIQRTEQGDSAMYLCASTGGGSYEQYFGPGTRLTVT.

This clonotype turned up a few times. The chain recombines TRBV6-8 with TRBJ1-2, with unresolved D. Trimming cost V 0 bases and J 4 bases, with 12 bases left between them. This CDR3 region has 15 residues. Germline V CDR1 and CDR2: MNHGY, SAAAGT. CDR3 sequence (DNA): TGTGCCAGCAGTTACTCGGGGAGGTGGGGCTATGGCTACACCTTC. Amino acid sequence: CASSYSGRWGYGYTF.

This sequence joins TRBV2 and TRBJ2-3; TRBD2 agrees at 9 bases. Germline CDR1 is SNHLY and CDR2 is FYNNEI. Trimming cost V 10 bases and J 4 bases; bases outside gene matches: 15. The CDR3 contains 16 residues. Here the CDR3 reads CATSRRASGTSDTQYF. Written as DNA, the CDR3 is TGTGCCACCTCGCGGCGGGCTAGCGGGACTTCAGATACGCAGTATTTT.

Only a few counts were recorded for this clonotype. The chain combines TRBV21-1 with TRBJ2-5. TRBV21-1 is tagged as a pseudogene. The CDR3 loop spans 12 amino acids. In DNA, the CDR3 is TGTGCCACAGCAACAGGACAAGAGACCCAGTACTTC. Its translation: CATATGQETQYF.

The chain recombines TRBV7-9 with TRBJ2-7, with 9 bases that match TRBD2. This CDR3 comprises 15 residues. After removal of 8 bases from V and 7 bases from J, the junction contained 15 bases not matched to a gene. The germline V gene encodes CDR1 SEHNR and CDR2 FQNEAQ (reference sequence). The CDR3 nucleotides read TGTGCCAGCCCCCACGGGTTAGCGGGAGTCCGGGAGCAGTACTTC. Its translation: CASPHGLAGVREQYF.

This chain uses TRBV7-2 with TRBJ2-1, with D uncertain. CDR1 is SGHTA, CDR2 FQGNSA, per germline. V lost 4 bases and J lost 9, with 13 bases in between. This CDR3 spans 13 amino acids. The CDR3 spells CASSSVREGEQFF. The CDR3, as DNA: TGTGCCAGCAGCTCCGTAAGAGAAGGTGAGCAGTTCTTC.

The table lists this clonotype with a few counts. This chain uses TRBV20-1 with TRBJ2-6; D unresolved. V was pared by 5 bases and J by 0 bases, with 5 bases between. The CDR3 is 13 residues long. Germline values: CDR1 DFQATT, CDR2 SNEGSKA (reference sequence). CDR3 nucleotides: TGCAGTGCTCAGTTCTCTGGGGCCAACGTCCTGACTTTC. Protein: CSAQFSGANVLTF.

This clonotype was counted a few times. The genes are TRBV10-3 and TRBJ2-2; 8 positions agree with TRBD2. The germline CDR1 and CDR2 sequences are ENHRY and SYGVKD. V shed 8 bases and J 1 base; nucleotides not matched to a gene: 3. The CDR3 extends over 14 amino acids. CDR3 bases: TGTGCCATCCGAAGCGGGAGGAACACCGGGGAGCTGTTTTTT. Translating gives CAIRSGRNTGELFF.

This clonotype was seen only once. The chain joins TRBV6-1 to TRBJ2-2; perhaps TRBD2 as D (6 bases). CDR3 length: 16 residues. The germline V gene has CDR1 MNHNS and CDR2 SASEGT. Trimming took 7 bases from V and 6 from J, leaving 21 bases between them. The CDR3 sequence is CASTLADSAVAGELFF. The CDR3 coding sequence is TGTGCCAGCACCTTAGCGGACTCCGCGGTGGCCGGGGAGCTGTTTTTT.

This clonotype turned up a few times. The chain recombines TRBV6-1 with TRBJ2-1; D is perhaps TRBD2 (5 bases). The CDR3 spans 13 residues. V lost 7 bases and J 8 bases, leaving 15 bases between the germline ends. Germline-derived CDR1 and CDR2 are MNHNS and SASEGT. Here the CDR3 DNA reads TGTGCCAGCACTCCAACCGGGATGGATGAGCAGTTCTTC. Translated, it gives CASTPTGMDEQFF.

The V and J genes are TRBV7-9 and TRBJ2-7; a weak D match, TRBD1 (5 bases). This CDR3 is built from 14 residues. Deletions cut 5 bases from V and 2 bases from J, with 13 bases between. Looked up from germline, CDR1 is SEHNR and CDR2 is FQNEAQ (reference sequence). The CDR3 DNA follows: TGTGCCAGCAGCCAGGGCGCCAGCACCTACGAGCAGTACTTC. It is translated as CASSQGASTYEQYF.

This rearrangement joins TRBV6-1 to TRBJ2-2, with TRBD1 identical over 7 bases. CDR3 size: 14 residues. The J segment lost 4 bases and the V segment lost 6 bases, leaving 5 bases of the junction unmatched. Germline V gene lookup returns CDR1 MNHNS and CDR2 SASEGT. CDR3 residues: CASRGDRSTGELFF. The CDR3 DNA reads TGTGCCAGCAGAGGGGACAGATCCACCGGGGAGCTGTTTTTT.

The chain recombines TRBV20-1 with TRBJ2-3, with TRBD2 identical over 10 bases. Germline loops: CDR1 DFQATT, CDR2 SNEGSKA (reference sequence). CDR3 length: 17 residues. V shed 6 bases, J shed 1 base, and the junction held 13 bases outside the gene matches. The CDR3, as DNA: TGCAGTGCCAATCCGCCGTACGGGACTAGCGGCACAGATACGCAGTATTTT. Protein product: CSANPPYGTSGTDTQYF.

This chain joins TRBV20-1 and TRBJ2-3; possible D gene TRBD2, 5 bases. The V gene lost 4 bases and the J gene lost 1 base, with 9 bases spanning the gap. The CDR3 is 13 residues long. Germline CDR1 is DFQATT and CDR2 is SNEGSKA (reference sequence). The CDR3 protein is CSANLGGTDTQYF. CDR3 nucleotide sequence: TGCAGTGCTAATCTCGGGGGCACAGATACGCAGTATTTT.

The sample holds a few counts of this clonotype. This chain links TRBV10-3 with TRBJ2-2, with TRBD2 identical over 11 bases. This CDR3 region has 14 residues. The germline CDR1 and CDR2 sequences are ENHRY and SYGVKD. The V and J ends lost 6 bases and 3 bases, in that order; junction bases with no gene match: 0. The DNA of the CDR3 is TGTGCCATCAGACTAGCGGGGGACACCGGGGAGCTGTTTTTT. It encodes CAIRLAGDTGELFF.